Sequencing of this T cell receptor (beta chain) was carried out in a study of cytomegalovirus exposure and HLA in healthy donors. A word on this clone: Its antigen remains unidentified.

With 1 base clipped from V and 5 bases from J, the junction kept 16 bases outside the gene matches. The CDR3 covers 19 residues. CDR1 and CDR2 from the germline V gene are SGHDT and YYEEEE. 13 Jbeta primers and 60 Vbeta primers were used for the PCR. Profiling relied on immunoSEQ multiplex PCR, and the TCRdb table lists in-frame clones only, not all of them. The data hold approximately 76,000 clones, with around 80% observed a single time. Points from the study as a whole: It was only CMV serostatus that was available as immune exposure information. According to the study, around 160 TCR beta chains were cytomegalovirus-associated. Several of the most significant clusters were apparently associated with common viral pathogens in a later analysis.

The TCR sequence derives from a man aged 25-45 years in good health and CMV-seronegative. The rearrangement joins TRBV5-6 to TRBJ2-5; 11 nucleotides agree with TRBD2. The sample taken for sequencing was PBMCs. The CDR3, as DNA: TGTGCCAGCAGCTTGTCGGGGACTAGCGGAGCGGGGATAGAGGAGACCCAGTACTTC. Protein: CASSLSGTSGAGIEETQYF.